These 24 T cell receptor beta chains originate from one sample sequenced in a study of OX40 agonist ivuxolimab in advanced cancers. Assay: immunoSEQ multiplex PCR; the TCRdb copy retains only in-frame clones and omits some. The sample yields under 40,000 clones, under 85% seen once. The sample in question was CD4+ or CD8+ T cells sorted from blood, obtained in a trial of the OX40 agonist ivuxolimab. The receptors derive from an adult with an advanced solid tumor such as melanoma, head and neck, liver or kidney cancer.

The CDR3 nucleotides read TGTGCCAGCAGCAAGCGACAGGGCGACACTGAAGCTTTCTTT. Translated: CASSKRQGDTEAFF. V and J are TRBV21-1 and TRBJ1-1; the table assigns TRBD1, which was not confirmed against the DNA. TRBV21-1 is labeled a pseudogene. The CDR3 consists of 14 residues.

The CDR3 reads CASSLGGVKPQHF. The CDR3 DNA follows: TGTGCCAGCAGCCTAGGGGGGGTGAAGCCCCAGCATTTT. The rearrangement uses TRBV7-2 and TRBJ1-5; D might be TRBD1 (6 bases). The germline CDR1 and CDR2 sequences are SGHTA and FQGNSA. This CDR3 comprises 13 residues. The V gene lost 5 bases and the J gene lost 8 bases, with 13 bases spanning the gap.

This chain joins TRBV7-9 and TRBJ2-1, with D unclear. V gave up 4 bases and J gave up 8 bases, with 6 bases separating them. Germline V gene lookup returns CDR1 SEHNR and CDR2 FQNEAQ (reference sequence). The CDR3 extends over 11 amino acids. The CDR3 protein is CASSWDDEQFF. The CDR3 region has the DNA TGTGCCAGCAGCTGGGATGATGAGCAGTTCTTC.

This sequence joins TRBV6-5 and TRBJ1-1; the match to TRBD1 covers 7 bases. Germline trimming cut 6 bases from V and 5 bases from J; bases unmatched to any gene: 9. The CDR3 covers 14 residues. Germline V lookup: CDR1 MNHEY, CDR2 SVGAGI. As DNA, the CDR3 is TGTGCCAGCAGCGAACAGGGGAGACAGACTGAAGCTTTCTTT. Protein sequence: CASSEQGRQTEAFF.

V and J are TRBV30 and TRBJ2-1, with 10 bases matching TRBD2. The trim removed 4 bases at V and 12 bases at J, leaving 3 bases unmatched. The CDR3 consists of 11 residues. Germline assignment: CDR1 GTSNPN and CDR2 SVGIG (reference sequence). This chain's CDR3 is CAWKREGVQFF. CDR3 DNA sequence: TGTGCCTGGAAGCGGGAGGGTGTGCAGTTCTTC.

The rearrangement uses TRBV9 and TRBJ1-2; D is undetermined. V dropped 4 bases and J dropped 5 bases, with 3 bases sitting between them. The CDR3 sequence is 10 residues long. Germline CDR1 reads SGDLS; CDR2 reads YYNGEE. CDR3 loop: CASSSYGYTF. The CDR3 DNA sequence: TGTGCCAGCAGCTCTTATGGCTACACCTTC.

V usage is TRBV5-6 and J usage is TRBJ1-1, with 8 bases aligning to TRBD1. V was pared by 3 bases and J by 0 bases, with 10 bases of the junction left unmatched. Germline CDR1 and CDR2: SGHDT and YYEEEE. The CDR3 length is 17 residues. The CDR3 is CASSYRTGRGVNTEAFF. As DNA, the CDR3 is TGTGCCAGCAGCTATCGGACAGGGAGAGGGGTGAACACTGAAGCTTTCTTT.

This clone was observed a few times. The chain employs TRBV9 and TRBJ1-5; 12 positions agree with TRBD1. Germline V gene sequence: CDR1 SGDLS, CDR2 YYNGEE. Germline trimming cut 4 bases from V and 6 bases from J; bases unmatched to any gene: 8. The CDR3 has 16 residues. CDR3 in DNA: TGTGCCAGCAGCCCGGGGACAGGGGGCTTCGGTCAGCCCCAGCATTTT. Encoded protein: CASSPGTGGFGQPQHF.

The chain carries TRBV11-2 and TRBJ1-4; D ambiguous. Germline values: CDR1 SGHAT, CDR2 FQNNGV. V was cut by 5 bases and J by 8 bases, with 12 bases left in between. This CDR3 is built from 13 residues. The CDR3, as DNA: TGTGCCAGCAGCAAAGATCATGGAGAAAAACTGTTTTTT. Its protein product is CASSKDHGEKLFF.

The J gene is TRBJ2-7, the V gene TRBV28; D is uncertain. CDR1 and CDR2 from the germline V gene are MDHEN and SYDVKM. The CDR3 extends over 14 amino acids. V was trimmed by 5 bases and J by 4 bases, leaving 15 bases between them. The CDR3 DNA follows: TGTGCCAGCAGTCTTGGACCGGGTGGGTACGAGCAGTACTTC. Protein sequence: CASSLGPGGYEQYF.

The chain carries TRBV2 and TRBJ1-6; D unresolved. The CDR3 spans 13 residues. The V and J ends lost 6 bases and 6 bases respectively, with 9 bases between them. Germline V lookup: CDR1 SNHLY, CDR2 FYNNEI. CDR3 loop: CASSQQSNSPLHF. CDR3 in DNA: TGTGCCAGCAGCCAGCAGAGTAATTCACCCCTCCACTTT.

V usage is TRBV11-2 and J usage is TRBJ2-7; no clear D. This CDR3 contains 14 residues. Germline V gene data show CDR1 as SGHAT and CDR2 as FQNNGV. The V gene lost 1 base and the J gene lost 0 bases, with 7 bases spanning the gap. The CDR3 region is CASSLGPYSYEQYF. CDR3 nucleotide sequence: TGTGCCAGCAGCTTAGGACCGTACTCCTACGAGCAGTACTTC. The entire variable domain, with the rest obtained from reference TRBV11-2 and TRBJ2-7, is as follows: EAGVAQSPRYKIIEKRQSVAFWCNPISGHATLYWYQQILGQGPKLLIQFQNNGVVDDSQLPKDRFSAERLKGVDSTLKIQPAKLEDSAVYLCASSLGPYSYEQYFGPGTRLTVT.

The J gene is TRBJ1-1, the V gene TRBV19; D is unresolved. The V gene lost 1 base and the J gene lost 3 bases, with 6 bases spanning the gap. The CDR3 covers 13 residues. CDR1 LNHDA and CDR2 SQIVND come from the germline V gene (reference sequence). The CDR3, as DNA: TGTGCCAGTAGTATAGCCAAATACACTGAAGCTTTCTTT. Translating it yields CASSIAKYTEAFF.

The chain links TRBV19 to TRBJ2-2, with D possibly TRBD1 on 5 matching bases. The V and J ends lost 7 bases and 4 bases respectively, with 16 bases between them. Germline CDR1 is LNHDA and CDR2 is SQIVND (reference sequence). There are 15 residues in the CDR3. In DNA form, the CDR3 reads TGTGCCAGTACCCTTCCAGGGTACGGCACCGGGGAGCTGTTTTTT. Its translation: CASTLPGYGTGELFF.

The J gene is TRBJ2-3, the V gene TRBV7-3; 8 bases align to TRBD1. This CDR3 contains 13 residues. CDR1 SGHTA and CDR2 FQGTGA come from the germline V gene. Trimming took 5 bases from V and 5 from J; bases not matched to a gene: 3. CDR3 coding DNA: TGTGCCAGCAGCCCAGGGGGCGGAGATACGCAGTATTTT. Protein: CASSPGGGDTQYF.

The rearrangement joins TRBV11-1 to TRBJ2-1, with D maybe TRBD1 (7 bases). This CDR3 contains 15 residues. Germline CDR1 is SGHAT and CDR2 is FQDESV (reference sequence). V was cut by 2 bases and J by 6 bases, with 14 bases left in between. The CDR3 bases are TGTGCCAGCAGCTTACGCAGGCAGGGGGGCAATGAGCAGTTCTTC. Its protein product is CASSLRRQGGNEQFF.

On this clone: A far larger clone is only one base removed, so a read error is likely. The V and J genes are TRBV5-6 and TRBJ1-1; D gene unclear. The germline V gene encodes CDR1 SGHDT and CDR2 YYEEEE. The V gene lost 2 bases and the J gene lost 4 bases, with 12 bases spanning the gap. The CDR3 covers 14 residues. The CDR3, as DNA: TGTGCCAGCAGCTTAGGAAAATGGGGCACTGAAGCTTTCTTT. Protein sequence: CASSLGKWGTEAFF.

The CDR3 DNA reads as TGTGCCAGCACCTCAGGCGGGGGCCTGGGCAAAAACATTCAGTACTTC. Translating gives CASTSGGGLGKNIQYF. The V and J genes are TRBV5-4 and TRBJ2-4; perhaps TRBD2 as D (7 bases). Per germline, CDR1 SGHNT and CDR2 YYREEE (reference sequence). This CDR3 is built from 16 residues. V was shortened by 6 bases and J by 3 bases, with 19 bases between the two germline ends. Full variable domain (outside the CDR3, taken from reference TRBV5-4 and TRBJ2-4): ETGVTQSPTHLIKTRGQQVTLRCSSQSGHNTVSWYQQALGQGPQFIFQYYREEENGRGNFPPRFSGLQFPNYSSELNVNALELDDSALYLCASTSGGGLGKNIQYFGAGTRLSVL.

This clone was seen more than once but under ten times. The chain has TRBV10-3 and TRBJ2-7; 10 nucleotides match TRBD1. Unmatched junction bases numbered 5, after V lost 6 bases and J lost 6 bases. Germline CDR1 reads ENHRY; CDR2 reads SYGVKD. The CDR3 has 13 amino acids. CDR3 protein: CAISLRDRGEQYF. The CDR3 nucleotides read TGTGCCATCAGCCTCCGGGACAGGGGCGAGCAGTACTTC.

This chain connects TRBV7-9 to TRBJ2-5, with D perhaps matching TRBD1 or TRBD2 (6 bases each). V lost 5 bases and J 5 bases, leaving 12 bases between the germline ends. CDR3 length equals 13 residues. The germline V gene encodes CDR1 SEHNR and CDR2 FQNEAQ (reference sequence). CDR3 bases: TGTGCCAGCAGCCCTCGGGGGCCCGAGACCCAGTACTTC. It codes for CASSPRGPETQYF.

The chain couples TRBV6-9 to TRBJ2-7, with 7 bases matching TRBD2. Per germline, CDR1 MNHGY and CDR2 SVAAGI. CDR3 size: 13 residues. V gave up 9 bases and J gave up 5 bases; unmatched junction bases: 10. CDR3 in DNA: TGTGCCAGATTTAATCCGGGGACTAACGAGCAGTACTTC. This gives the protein CARFNPGTNEQYF.

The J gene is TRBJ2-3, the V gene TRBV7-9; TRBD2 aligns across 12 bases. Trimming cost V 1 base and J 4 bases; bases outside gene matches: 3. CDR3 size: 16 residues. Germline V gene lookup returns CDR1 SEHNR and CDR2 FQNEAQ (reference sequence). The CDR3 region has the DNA TGTGCCAGCAGCTTAGGACTAGCGGGGGCCCCAGATACGCAGTATTTT. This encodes CASSLGLAGAPDTQYF.

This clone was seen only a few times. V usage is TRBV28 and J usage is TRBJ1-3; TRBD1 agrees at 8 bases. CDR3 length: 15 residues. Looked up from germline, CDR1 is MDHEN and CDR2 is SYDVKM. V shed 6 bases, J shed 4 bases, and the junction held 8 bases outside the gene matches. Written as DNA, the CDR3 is TGTGCCAGCAGCTACAGGGGGAGGGCAGGAAACACCATATATTTT. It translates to CASSYRGRAGNTIYF.

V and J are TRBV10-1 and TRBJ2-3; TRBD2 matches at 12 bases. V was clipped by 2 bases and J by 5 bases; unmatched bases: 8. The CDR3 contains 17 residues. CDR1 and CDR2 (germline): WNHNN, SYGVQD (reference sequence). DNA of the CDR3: TGCGCCAGCAGTGAGCCACCAACTAGCGGGAGGAAAGATACGCAGTATTTT. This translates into CASSEPPTSGRKDTQYF.